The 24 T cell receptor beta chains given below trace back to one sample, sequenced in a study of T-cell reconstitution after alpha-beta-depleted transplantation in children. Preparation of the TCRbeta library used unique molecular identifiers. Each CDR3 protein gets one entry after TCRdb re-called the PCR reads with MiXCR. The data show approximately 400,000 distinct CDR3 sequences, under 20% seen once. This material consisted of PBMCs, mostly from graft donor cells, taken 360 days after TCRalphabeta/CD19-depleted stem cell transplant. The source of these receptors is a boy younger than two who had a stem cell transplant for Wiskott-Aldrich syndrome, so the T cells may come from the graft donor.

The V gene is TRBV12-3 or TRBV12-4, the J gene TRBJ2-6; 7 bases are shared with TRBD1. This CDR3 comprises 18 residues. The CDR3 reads CTFSFKGQSLSGANVLTF. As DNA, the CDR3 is TGTACCTTCAGTTTCAAGGGACAGTCCCTCTCTGGGGCCAACGTCCTGACTTTC.

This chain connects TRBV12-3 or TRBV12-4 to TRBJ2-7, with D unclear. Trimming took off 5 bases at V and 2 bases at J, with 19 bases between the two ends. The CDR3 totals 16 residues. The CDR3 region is CASSRIPSEPTYEQYF. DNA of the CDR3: TGTGCCAGCAGTCGAATCCCCTCGGAGCCTACCTACGAGCAGTACTTC.

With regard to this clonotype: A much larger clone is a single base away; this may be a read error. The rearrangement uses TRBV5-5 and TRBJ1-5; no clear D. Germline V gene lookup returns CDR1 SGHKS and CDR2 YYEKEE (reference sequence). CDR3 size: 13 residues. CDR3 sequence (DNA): TGTGCCAGGAGCTTGGGGTACTCGCAGCCCCAGCATTTT. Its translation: CARSLGYSQPQHF.

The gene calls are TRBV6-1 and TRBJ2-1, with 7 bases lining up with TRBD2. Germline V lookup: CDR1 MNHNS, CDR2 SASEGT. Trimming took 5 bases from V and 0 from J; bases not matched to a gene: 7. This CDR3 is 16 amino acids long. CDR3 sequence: CASSKSGGSSYNEQFF. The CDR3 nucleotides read TGTGCCAGCAGTAAGTCCGGGGGGAGCTCCTACAATGAGCAGTTCTTC.

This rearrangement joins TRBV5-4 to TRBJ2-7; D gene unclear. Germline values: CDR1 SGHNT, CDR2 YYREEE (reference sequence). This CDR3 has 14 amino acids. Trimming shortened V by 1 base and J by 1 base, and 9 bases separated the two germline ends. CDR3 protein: CASSLKPSSYEQYF. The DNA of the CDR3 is TGTGCCAGCAGCTTGAAACCCTCTTCCTACGAGCAGTACTTC.

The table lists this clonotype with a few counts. CDR3 sequence: CASSPKDTIRDGYTF. The CDR3 DNA reads as TGTGCCAGCAGCCCGAAGGACACCATACGGGATGGCTACACCTTC. The gene calls are TRBV7-2 and TRBJ1-2, with a tentative D call TRBD1 (5 bases). Trimming took off 5 bases at V and 6 bases at J, with 19 bases between the two ends. CDR1 is SGHTA and CDR2 is FQGNSA in the germline V gene. The CDR3 spans 15 residues.

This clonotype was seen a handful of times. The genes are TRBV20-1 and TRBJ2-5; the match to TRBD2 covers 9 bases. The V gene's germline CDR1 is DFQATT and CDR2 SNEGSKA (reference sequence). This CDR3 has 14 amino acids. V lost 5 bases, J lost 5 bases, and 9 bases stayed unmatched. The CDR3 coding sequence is TGCAGTGCTCAGCTAGCGGGATCGGTTGAGACCCAGTACTTC. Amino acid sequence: CSAQLAGSVETQYF.

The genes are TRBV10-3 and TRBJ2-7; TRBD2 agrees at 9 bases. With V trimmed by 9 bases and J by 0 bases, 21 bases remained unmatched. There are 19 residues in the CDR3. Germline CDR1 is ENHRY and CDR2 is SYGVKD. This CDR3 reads CAIGLAGAKGPQSSYEQYF. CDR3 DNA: TGTGCCATTGGATTAGCGGGAGCCAAAGGGCCCCAGAGCTCCTACGAGCAGTACTTC.

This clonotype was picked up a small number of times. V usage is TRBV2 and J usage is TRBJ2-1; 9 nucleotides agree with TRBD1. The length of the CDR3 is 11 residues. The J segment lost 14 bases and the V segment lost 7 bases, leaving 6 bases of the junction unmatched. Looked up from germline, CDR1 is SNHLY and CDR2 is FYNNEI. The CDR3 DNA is TGTGCCAGCATTCTCCGGGACAGGGAGTTCTTC. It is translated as CASILRDREFF.

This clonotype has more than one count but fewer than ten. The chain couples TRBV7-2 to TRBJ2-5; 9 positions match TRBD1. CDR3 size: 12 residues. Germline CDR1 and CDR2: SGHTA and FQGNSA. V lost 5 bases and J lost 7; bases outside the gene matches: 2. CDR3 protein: CASSRTGATQYF. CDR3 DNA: TGTGCCAGCAGCCGGACAGGGGCGACCCAGTACTTC.

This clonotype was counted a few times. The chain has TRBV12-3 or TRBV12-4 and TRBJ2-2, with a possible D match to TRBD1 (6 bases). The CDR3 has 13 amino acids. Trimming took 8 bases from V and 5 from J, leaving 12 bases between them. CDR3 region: CASAEQGTGELFF. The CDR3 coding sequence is TGTGCCAGCGCCGAACAGGGAACCGGGGAGCTGTTTTTT.

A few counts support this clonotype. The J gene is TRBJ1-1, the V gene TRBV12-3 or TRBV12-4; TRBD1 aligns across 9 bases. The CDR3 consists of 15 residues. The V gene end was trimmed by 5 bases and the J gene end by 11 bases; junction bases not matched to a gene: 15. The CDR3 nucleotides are TGTGCCAGCAGTCCTACCGGGACAGGGAAGAATATGGCTTTCTTT. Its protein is CASSPTGTGKNMAFF.

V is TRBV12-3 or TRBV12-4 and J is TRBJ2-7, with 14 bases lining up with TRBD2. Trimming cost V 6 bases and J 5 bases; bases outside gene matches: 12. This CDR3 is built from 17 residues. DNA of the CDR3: TGTGCCAGCAGCTGCCTTTCGGGACTAGCGGGAGTAGACGAGCAGTACTTC. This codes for CASSCLSGLAGVDEQYF.

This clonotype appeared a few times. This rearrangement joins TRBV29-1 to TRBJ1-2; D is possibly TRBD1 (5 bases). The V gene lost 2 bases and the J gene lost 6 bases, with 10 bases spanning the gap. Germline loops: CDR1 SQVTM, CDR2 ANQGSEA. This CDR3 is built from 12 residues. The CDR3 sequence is CSVEFQGHGYTF. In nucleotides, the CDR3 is TGCAGCGTTGAATTCCAGGGCCATGGCTACACCTTC.

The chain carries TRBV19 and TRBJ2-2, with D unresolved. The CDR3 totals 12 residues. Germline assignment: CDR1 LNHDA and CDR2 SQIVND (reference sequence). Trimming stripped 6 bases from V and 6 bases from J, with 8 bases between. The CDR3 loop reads CASRHRAGELFF. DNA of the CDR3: TGTGCCAGTAGGCACCGGGCCGGGGAGCTGTTTTTT.

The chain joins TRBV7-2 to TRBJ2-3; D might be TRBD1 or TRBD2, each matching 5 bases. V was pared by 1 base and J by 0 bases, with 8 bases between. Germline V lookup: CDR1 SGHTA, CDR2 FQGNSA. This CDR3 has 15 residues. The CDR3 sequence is CASSLGDASTDTQYF. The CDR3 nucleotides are TGTGCCAGCAGCTTAGGGGACGCCAGCACAGATACGCAGTATTTT. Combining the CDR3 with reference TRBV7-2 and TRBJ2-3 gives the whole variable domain GAGVSQSPSNKVTEKGKDVELRCDPISGHTALYWYRQSLGQGLEFLIYFQGNSAPDKSGLPSDRFSAERTGGSVSTLTIQRTQQEDSAVYLCASSLGDASTDTQYFGPGTRLTVL.

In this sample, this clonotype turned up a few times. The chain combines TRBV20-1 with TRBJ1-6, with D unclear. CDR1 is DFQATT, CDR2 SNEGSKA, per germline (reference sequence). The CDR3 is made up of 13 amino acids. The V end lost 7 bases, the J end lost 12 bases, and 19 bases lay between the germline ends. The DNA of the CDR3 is TGCAGTGTCGAGCCCTTTCGTATAGGACCCCTCCACTTT. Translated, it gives CSVEPFRIGPLHF.

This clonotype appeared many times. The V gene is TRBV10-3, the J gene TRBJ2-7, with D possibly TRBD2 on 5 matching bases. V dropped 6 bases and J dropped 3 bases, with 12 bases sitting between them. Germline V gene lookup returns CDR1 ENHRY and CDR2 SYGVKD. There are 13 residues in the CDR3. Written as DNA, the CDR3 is TGTGCCATCAGCCTGATAGGGAGCTACGAGCAGTACTTC. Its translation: CAISLIGSYEQYF.

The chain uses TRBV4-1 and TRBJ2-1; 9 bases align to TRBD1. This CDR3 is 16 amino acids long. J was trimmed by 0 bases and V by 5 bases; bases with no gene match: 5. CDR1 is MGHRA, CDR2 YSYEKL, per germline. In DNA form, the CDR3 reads TGCGCCAGCAGCTTCCGACAGGGGGGCTCCTACAATGAGCAGTTCTTC. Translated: CASSFRQGGSYNEQFF.

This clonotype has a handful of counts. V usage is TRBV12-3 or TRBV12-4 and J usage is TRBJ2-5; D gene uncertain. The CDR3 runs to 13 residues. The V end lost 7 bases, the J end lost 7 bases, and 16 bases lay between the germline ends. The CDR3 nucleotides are TGTGCCAGCACCCCTCAGCGTGTGGGGACCCAGTACTTC. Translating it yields CASTPQRVGTQYF.

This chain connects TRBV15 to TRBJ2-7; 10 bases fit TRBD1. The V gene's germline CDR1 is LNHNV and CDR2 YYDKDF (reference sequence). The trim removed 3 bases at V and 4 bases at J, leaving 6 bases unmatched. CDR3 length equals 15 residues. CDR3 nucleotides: TGTGCCACCAGCAGGATCGGGACAGGGGTGTACGAGCAGTACTTC. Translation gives CATSRIGTGVYEQYF.

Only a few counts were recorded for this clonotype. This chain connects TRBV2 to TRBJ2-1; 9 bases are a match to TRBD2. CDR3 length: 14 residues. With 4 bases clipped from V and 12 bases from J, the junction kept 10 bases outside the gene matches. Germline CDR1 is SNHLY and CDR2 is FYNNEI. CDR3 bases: TGTGCCAGCAGTGGGGGACTAGCAAGCGTAGGGCAGTTCTTC. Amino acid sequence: CASSGGLASVGQFF.

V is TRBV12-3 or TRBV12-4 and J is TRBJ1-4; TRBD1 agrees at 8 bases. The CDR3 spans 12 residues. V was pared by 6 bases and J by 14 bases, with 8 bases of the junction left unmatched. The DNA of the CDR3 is TGTGCCAGCAGGAGGGACAGGCGCGATCTGTTTTTT. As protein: CASRRDRRDLFF.

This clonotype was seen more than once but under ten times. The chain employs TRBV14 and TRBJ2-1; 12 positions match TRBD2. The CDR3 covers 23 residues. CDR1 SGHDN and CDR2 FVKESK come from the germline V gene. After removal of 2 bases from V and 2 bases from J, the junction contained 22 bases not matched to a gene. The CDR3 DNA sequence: TGTGCCAGCAGCCAAAATCGCCTCATCCCTAGCGGGAGGGCACAAAAGGCCTACAATGAGCAGTTCTTC. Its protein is CASSQNRLIPSGRAQKAYNEQFF.